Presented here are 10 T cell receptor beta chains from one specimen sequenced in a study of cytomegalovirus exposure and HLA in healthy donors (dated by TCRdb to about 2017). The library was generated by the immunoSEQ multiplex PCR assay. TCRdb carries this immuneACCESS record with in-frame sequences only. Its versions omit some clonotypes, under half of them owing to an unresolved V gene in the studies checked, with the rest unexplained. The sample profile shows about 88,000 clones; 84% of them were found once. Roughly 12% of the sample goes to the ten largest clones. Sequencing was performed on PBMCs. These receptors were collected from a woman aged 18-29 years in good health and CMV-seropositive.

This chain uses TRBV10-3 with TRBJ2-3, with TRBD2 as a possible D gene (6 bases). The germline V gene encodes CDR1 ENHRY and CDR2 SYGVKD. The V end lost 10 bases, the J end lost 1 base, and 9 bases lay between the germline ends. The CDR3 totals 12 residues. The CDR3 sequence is CATWGGTDTQYF. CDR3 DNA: TGTGCCACCTGGGGGGGCACAGATACGCAGTATTTT.

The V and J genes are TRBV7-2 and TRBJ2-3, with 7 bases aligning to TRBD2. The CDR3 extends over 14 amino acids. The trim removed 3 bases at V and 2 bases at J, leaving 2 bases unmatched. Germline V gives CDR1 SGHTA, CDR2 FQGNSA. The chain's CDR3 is CASSFGGNTDTQYF. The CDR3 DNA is TGTGCCAGCAGCTTCGGGGGGAACACAGATACGCAGTATTTT.

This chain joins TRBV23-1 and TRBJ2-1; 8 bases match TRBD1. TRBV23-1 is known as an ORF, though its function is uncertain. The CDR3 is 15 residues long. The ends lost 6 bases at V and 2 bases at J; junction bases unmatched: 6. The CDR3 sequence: CASRPRDRTYNEQFF. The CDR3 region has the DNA TGCGCCAGCAGACCCCGGGACAGGACCTACAATGAGCAGTTCTTC.

The CDR3 region has the DNA TGTGCCAGCATGAGGGCGCTGCCCCTCTATGGCTACACCTTC. Amino acid sequence: CASMRALPLYGYTF. The chain recombines TRBV6-5 with TRBJ1-2; D gene uncertain. V was trimmed by 7 bases and J by 4 bases, leaving 16 bases between them. Germline-derived CDR1 and CDR2 are MNHEY and SVGAGI. The CDR3 contains 14 residues.

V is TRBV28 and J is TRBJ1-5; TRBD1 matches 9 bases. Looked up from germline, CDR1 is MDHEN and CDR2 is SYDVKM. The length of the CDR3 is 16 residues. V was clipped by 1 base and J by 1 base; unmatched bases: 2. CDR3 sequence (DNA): TGTGCCAGCAGTTTATTGGGGACAGGGAGCAATCAGCCCCAGCATTTT. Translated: CASSLLGTGSNQPQHF. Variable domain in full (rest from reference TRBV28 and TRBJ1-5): DVKVTQSSRYLVKRTGEKVFLECVQDMDHENMFWYRQDPGLGLRLIYFSYDVKMKEKGDIPEGYSVSREKKERFSLILESASTNQTSMYLCASSLLGTGSNQPQHFGDGTRLSIL.

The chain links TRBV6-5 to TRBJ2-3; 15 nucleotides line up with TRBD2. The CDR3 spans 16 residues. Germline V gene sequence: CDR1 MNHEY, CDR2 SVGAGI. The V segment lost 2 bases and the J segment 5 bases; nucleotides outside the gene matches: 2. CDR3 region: CASSYGTSGGLDTQYF. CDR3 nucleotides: TGTGCCAGCAGTTACGGGACTAGCGGGGGGCTAGATACGCAGTATTTT.

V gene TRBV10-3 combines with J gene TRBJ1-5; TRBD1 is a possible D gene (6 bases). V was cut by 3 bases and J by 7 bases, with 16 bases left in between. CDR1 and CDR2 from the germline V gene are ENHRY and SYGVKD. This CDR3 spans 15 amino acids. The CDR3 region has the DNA TGTGCCATCAGTGACTCGGGGAGGGGGTGGCAGCCCCAGCATTTT. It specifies CAISDSGRGWQPQHF.

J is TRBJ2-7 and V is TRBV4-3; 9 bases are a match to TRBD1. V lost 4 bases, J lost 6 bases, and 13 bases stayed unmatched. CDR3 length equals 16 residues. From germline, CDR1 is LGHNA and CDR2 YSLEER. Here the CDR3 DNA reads TGCGCCAGCAGCCCGGACTCGGGACAGGGAGTTTGCGAGCAGTACTTC. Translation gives CASSPDSGQGVCEQYF.

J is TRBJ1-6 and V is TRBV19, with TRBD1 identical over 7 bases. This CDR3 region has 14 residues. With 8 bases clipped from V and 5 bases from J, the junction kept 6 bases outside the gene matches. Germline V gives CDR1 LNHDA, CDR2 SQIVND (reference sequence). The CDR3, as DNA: TGTGCCAGTTATCACACAGGGGATAATTCACCCCTCCACTTT. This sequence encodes CASYHTGDNSPLHF.

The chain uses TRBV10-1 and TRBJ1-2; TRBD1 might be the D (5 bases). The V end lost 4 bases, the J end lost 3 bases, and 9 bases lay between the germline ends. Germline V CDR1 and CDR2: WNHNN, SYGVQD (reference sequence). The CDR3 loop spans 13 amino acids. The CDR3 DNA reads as TGCGCCAGCAGTGGGGGACTTGACTATGGCTACACCTTC. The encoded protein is CASSGGLDYGYTF.